This TCR beta chain was sequenced during a study of glioma-infiltrating T cells after dendritic cell vaccination. Study-wide context: Patients had newly diagnosed or recurrent glioblastoma and received dendritic cell vaccines.

Isocitrate dehydrogenase mutation was absent in all glioblastoma patients. CDR1 is SGDLS, CDR2 YYNGEE, per germline. CDR3 length: 17 amino acids. J gave up 0 bases and V 0 bases, and 5 bases lay outside the gene matches. Assay used: immunoSEQ multiplex PCR; TCRdb lists only in-frame clones, some missing. Of approximately 84,000 clones listed, 70% to 90% are singletons. J is TRBJ2-1 and V is TRBV9; TRBD1 matches 8 bases. The sequence was collected from a human donor with glioblastoma. The sequencing here drew on blood, taken before dendritic cell vaccination. CDR3 region: CASSVASQGGSYNEQFF. For the CDR3, the DNA is TGTGCCAGCAGCGTAGCTTCACAGGGGGGCTCCTACAATGAGCAGTTCTTC.